This T cell receptor (beta chain) was found in a study of cytomegalovirus exposure and HLA in healthy donors (dated by TCRdb to 2016 to 2017). Background on the whole study: An earlier analysis of several hundred of the donors reported more than 250 Gb of sequence data and 100 million to 140 million unique TCR beta sequences from 150 million to 200 million T cells. Roughly 300 gigabases of sequencing data and around 80 million unique TCR sequences made up an early release that covered nearly 650 HLA-typed donors. The genetic ancestry cluster associated with self-reported Caucasian donors included over 65% of the roughly 400 genotyped donors. The study aimed to test whether cataloging public T cell receptors could reveal signatures of past pathogen exposure. The T cell repertoires of around 730 subjects were profiled by immunosequencing and related to cytomegalovirus serostatus. Besides the first cohort of around 700 subjects, a separate validation cohort made up of 120 different subjects was used. High-throughput TCR immunosequencing, statistical association of individual TCRs with disease status, and machine learning were combined to predict cytomegalovirus infection status. In a later analysis, previously published TCR beta repertoires from 550 to 700 donors were re-analyzed and high-resolution HLA genotyping was added so that TCR occurrence patterns could be studied. The later analysis used no new phenotypic data to find candidate immune exposures, relying instead on TCR beta sequences and their occurrence across donors. To decide whether each TCR beta V gene segment behaved as functional or pseudogenic, an earlier analysis of approximately 590 of the donors relied on high-throughput TCR beta sequencing. Donor age, sex, ethnicity and CMV serostatus were compiled together with the repertoire data. In a later genetic analysis, genome-wide SNP genotypes for about 60% of the 666 donors were used, and that subset was treated as a discovery cohort. Every discovery cohort repertoire had been produced on one sequencing platform. Both class I and class II loci were covered by HLA typing, at four-digit resolution. Typing coverage differed by locus: A, B, C, DRB1 and DQB1 were typed in about 629-630 donors, DQA1 in about 500, DPA1 in roughly 590, and DPB1 in just under 480. Roughly 5 DR-DQ haplotypes were handled as single units for association and clustering, since linkage in the cohort was strong. Among about 400 genotyped donors of the cohort, an average of around 250,000 unique TCR beta nucleotide sequences was sequenced per donor, of which about 18% were non-productive.

In total, roughly 670 healthy bone marrow donors made up the cohort. At the time of sampling, all cohort members were nominally healthy, though unrecorded immune exposures were likely present. CMV serostatus was recorded as positive for 289 and negative for about 55% of the roughly 670 cohort members, whereas no CMV serostatus was recorded for the donor in question. Every donor gave a peripheral blood sample, and the peripheral blood mononuclear cells from that sample were used for TCR beta sequencing. Genomic DNA was extracted from the blood cell samples with the Qiagen DNeasy Blood Extraction Kit. Broader findings and caveats from the paper: Most TCR sequences were observed very rarely across donors, whereas some public TCRs were present in many individuals. The sequencing pipeline was judged likely to have produced a cluster of highly shared sequence variants as a technical artifact. When HLA alleles, especially DR and DQ, strongly co-occurred, TCR associations were difficult to assign to individual alleles. Some IMGT-functional V segments, including TRBV6-2 and TRBV6-3, could not be distinguished by the 87-base-pair reads and were therefore excluded. According to a later analysis, TCR association rates differed among HLA loci, with DRB1 alleles showing the most associated TCRs and HLA-C alleles showing the fewest. Because HLA typing was unavailable for some donors at each locus, only the typed subset was used in association tests. In a later analysis, HLA-associated TCR beta chains showed more clonal expansion and lower generation probabilities than non-associated chains that were equally common. Sequencing depth was assumed to be roughly uniform across donors in the presence/absence analyses, though that assumption may not hold. According to a later analysis, most CMV-associated TCR beta chains appeared to be HLA-restricted, and the HLA associations seemed to be driven largely by CMV exposure. Compared with the roughly 700-donor mean, donors in an Asian-associated ancestry cluster had fewer N-insertions in productive TCRs, according to a later genetic analysis. It was suggested by the authors that the approach could potentially be generalized to other disease states and immunological phenotypes. Three of the identified cytomegalovirus-associated TCR beta chains were confirmed in vitro to be specific for cytomegalovirus antigens. In a later analysis, several top co-occurrence clusters were reported to appear linked to parvovirus B19, influenza, CMV and Epstein-Barr virus. Because counts were too low, roughly 18 rarely observed V segments, including chromosome 9 orphons, were left out of the earlier analysis of a few hundred of the donors. V-gene and J-gene trimming of TCR beta chains was associated with a missense DCLRE1C variant in a later genetic analysis, and the association was replicated in an independent cohort. The only immune exposure information available for the cohort was CMV serostatus. A further reported finding was that TCR beta sequences accurately predicted the HLA-A and HLA-B alleles for most subjects in the first cohort. Broadly in line with IMGT annotations, most TCR beta V segments showed up in productive rearrangements about 87% or about 30% of the time in an earlier analysis of roughly 590 of the donors. Correlated functional status among segregating V segments might reflect linkage disequilibrium, but an unknown experimental factor could not be ruled out. In both the original and validation cohorts, the classifier was reported to diagnose cytomegalovirus status with high specificity and sensitivity. The study gave a list of some 150 TCR beta chains associated with cytomegalovirus. In this cohort, only TCR beta chains were sequenced, and detectable features were limited by the absence of alpha or paired-chain data. At a false discovery rate of 0.05, a later analysis linked 16,951 TCR beta sequences to specific HLA alleles.

Preparation of the library involved the immunoSEQ multiplex PCR assay. The multiplex PCR relied on a mix of 60 forward primers for TCR Vbeta segments and 13 reverse primers for TCR Jbeta segments. A multiplex PCR assay on genomic DNA amplified the CDR3 region of rearranged TCR beta genes. The amplified TCR beta libraries were sequenced on the Illumina HiSeq System as 87-base-pair reads. From the authors' description of their analysis: A later analysis counted tens of millions of unique TCR beta chains across the 500 to 850 repertoires, and 10 million to 11 million of these chains were shared by at least two donors. Raw reads were error-corrected and collapsed into unique sequences by a nearest-neighbor algorithm in which closely related sequences were merged to remove PCR and sequencing errors. V, D and J gene segments were assigned by aligning CDR3 sequences to IMGT reference sequences. For a sequence to be retained, a match of at least six nucleotides to both a V gene segment and a J gene segment was required. A rearrangement was called productive if the CDR3 had no stop codons and remained in frame with V and J, and every other rearrangement was called non-productive. Following IMGT convention, CDR3 was defined as the stretch from the second conserved V-encoded cysteine up to the conserved J-encoded phenylalanine. Sequences without an unambiguous match to a single V gene segment were excluded from the earlier analysis of about 600 of the donors. In an earlier analysis of 587 of the donors, a V segment was called functional when productive rearrangements were above 56.7%, and segregating when the standard deviation between donors exceeded 5%. To diagnose cytomegalovirus status from the catalog of TCR beta chain sequences, a statistical classification framework was built. V and J gene assignment, in a later analysis, came from comparing TCR nucleotide sequences with IMGT/GENE-DB human TR gene sequences. A later analysis assigned CDR3 sequences and most-parsimonious VDJ recombination scenarios with the TCRdist pipeline. In a later analysis, each TCR beta chain was defined by its CDR3 amino acid sequence together with its V-gene family, and reads lacking a unique V-gene family were excluded. A later analysis removed over 500 highly shared, low-generation-probability nucleotide sequences to deal with suspected cross-contamination and a sequencing artifact. For each public chain, a later analysis derived a clonal expansion index from normalized ranks of inferred template counts within each repertoire. A later analysis computed generation probabilities with a VDJ recombination model fitted to out-of-frame rearrangements, and checked the results against IGoR. Hypergeometric tests were used in a later analysis to score TCR-TCR, TCR-HLA and TCR-CMV co-occurrence, with a repertoire-size bias correction applied to the TCR pairs. To estimate false discovery rates, a later analysis permuted the HLA or CMV assignments 20 times. A later analysis grouped co-occurring TCRs with DBSCAN, adding TCRdist sequence similarity when clustering within HLA-allele-positive subsets. For co-occurrence clustering, repertoires with fewer than 30,000 or more than 120,000 public chains were excluded, along with about five repertoires with anomalous nucleotide sharing. The immuneACCESS repertoire file appears here via TCRdb, limited to in-frame rearrangements. These files lack a portion of the clones; in checked studies, under half of the deficit traces to unresolved V genes, and the cause of the others is not known. V and J calls and clone size are those listed in that table; D and trimming were worked out from the DNA. Within this sample are 110,000 to 150,000 clones, with approximately 70% of them counted one time only. Together, the top ten hold under 15% of the sample.

CDR1 and CDR2 are drawn from the germline V gene: MNHNS, SASEGT. The CDR3 holds 15 amino acids from the cysteine to the phenylalanine. Only CDR3 DNA is held: 45 bases, read in frame from base 1. V loses 6 bases at its end and J loses 3 bases; junction bases beyond the gene matches: 7. Note on this clone: Its antigen remains unidentified. No base quality information exists; no much larger clone differs at one position.

Sequencing was done on a sample of PBMCs. The source is a human donor in good health. The chain couples TRBV6-1 to TRBJ1-2, with 10 junctional bases fitting TRBD1. The CDR3 region: CASRQTGGRYYGYTF. The nucleotide sequence reads as follows: TGTGCCAGCAGACAGACAGGGGGCAGGTACTATGGCTACACCTTC.